This T cell receptor beta chain was recovered during a study of Graves' ophthalmopathy and Graves' hyperthyroidism. In its sample, this clonotype was seen many times. Antigen: not known. Orbital computed tomography and thyroid ultrasound, along with TRAb, serum thyroxine and clinical symptoms, underpinned diagnosis. The V end lost 5 bases, the J end lost 3 bases, and 14 bases lay between the germline ends. This CDR3 has 13 amino acids. Per the germline V gene, CDR1 is SQVTM and CDR2 is ANQGSEA. General study points: Blood shared most expanded thyroid clonotypes above 0.001 frequency.

Beta-chain TCR CDR3 regions were amplified from RNA transcripts. In the first round, RT-PCR was carried out with HTBI primers, and a multiplex PCR formed the second round. TCRdb called the multiplex PCR reads again in MiXCR, with one record for every CDR3 protein. The sample carries about 740,000 distinct CDR3 sequences, around 40% recorded once. This TCR was recovered from an adult man with Graves' ophthalmopathy. The V and J genes are TRBV29-1 and TRBJ2-7; D is possibly TRBD2 (5 bases). What was sequenced was peripheral blood. The CDR3 nucleotides read TGCAGCGTTCGTCATGGAGGAAACTACGAGCAGTACTTC. It encodes CSVRHGGNYEQYF.